These 12 T cell receptor beta chains came from one sample sequenced in a study of vaccination effects on CD4 cells after COVID-19. Profiling relied on immunoSEQ multiplex PCR, and the TCRdb table lists in-frame clones only, not all of them. The table records around 23,000 clones, 76% of them present only once. No cognate antigen is known for these TCRs. Pools of viral peptides were used by the ViraFEST assay to expand antigen-specific CD4+ T cells ahead of sequencing. Subsequent to 10 days of culture, CD4+ T cells were isolated. BNT162b2 vaccine or mRNA-1273 vaccine was given to participants in two doses. This sample comprised CD4+ T cells from PBMCs cultured with HCoV-229E spike peptides, obtained after COVID-19 vaccination. All receptors derive from a human donor who received a COVID-19 vaccine.

The V call is TRBV7-2, the J call TRBJ2-1; 7 positions match TRBD2. The V and J ends lost 5 bases and 4 bases, in that order; junction bases with no gene match: 11. In germline, CDR1 is SGHTA, CDR2 FQGNSA. The CDR3 totals 16 residues. In DNA, the CDR3 is TGTGCCAGCAGCCGGCGGGGACTACCAAAGTACAATGAGCAGTTCTTC. Its protein product is CASSRRGLPKYNEQFF. Full variable domain (missing parts from reference TRBV7-2 and TRBJ2-1): GAGVSQSPSNKVTEKGKDVELRCDPISGHTALYWYRQSLGQGLEFLIYFQGNSAPDKSGLPSDRFSAERTGGSVSTLTIQRTQQEDSAVYLCASSRRGLPKYNEQFFGPGTRLTVL.

J is TRBJ2-7 and V is TRBV2; D possibly corresponds to TRBD1 (6 bases). The germline V and J ends were trimmed by 6 bases and 3 bases, with 9 bases remaining between them. Germline loops: CDR1 SNHLY, CDR2 FYNNEI. The CDR3 is 12 amino acids. The chain's CDR3 is CASRADSYEQYF. As DNA, the CDR3 is TGTGCCAGCAGGGCGGACAGCTACGAGCAGTACTTC.

Remarks on this clone: The identical CDR3 is also encoded by other nucleotide sequences in the sample. The gene calls are TRBV19 and TRBJ1-2; D is unresolved. The germline V and J ends were trimmed by 0 bases and 0 bases, with 5 bases remaining between them. The length of the CDR3 is 14 residues. Germline CDR1 and CDR2: LNHDA and SQIVND (reference sequence). CDR3 region: CASSIEGSNYGYTF. The CDR3 nucleotides read TGTGCCAGTAGTATAGAGGGATCTAACTATGGCTACACCTTC.

This clone is a singleton in its sample. This chain connects TRBV10-3 to TRBJ2-6; D gene uncertain. The germline gives CDR1 ENHRY, CDR2 SYGVKD. The V and J ends lost 5 bases and 3 bases respectively, with 2 bases between them. The CDR3 spans 12 residues. CDR3 residues: CAISSGANVLTF. The CDR3 DNA is TGTGCCATCAGTAGTGGGGCCAACGTCCTGACTTTC.

The rearrangement uses TRBV25-1 and TRBJ2-2, with D tentatively TRBD1 or TRBD2 (5 bases each). Germline V gene sequence: CDR1 MGHDK, CDR2 SYGVNS. V lost 11 bases to trimming and J lost 0 bases, with 10 bases between them. The CDR3 is 13 residues long. The CDR3 reads CASGTTNTGELFF. The CDR3 nucleotides are TGTGCCTCCGGGACGACGAACACCGGGGAGCTGTTTTTT.

The genes are TRBV7-8 and TRBJ2-2, with 7 bases that match TRBD2. The germline V gene encodes CDR1 SGHVS and CDR2 FQNEAQ. V dropped 7 bases and J dropped 8; count of bases not matched to a gene: 10. The CDR3 consists of 14 residues. CDR3 nucleotide sequence: TGTGCCAGCAAACTTCGGCGGGAGTTGGGGGAGCTGTTTTTT. Protein sequence: CASKLRRELGELFF. The full variable domain, completed using reference TRBV7-8 and TRBJ2-2, is GAGVSQSPRYKVAKRGQDVALRCDPISGHVSLFWYQQALGQGPEFLTYFQNEAQLDKSGLPSDRFFAERPEGSVSTLKIQRTQQEDSAVYLCASKLRRELGELFFGEGSRLTVL.

The gene calls are TRBV28 and TRBJ2-1; 9 nucleotides align to TRBD2. The V segment lost 2 bases and the J segment 5 bases; nucleotides outside the gene matches: 4. Germline-derived CDR1 and CDR2 are MDHEN and SYDVKM. This CDR3 comprises 15 residues. CDR3 sequence: CASSLGGRGDNEQFF. DNA of the CDR3: TGTGCCAGCAGTTTAGGCGGGAGGGGGGACAATGAGCAGTTCTTC.

The V call is TRBV19, the J call TRBJ2-3; tentatively, D is TRBD1 (6 bases). The CDR3 sequence is 16 residues long. Germline-derived CDR1 and CDR2 are LNHDA and SQIVND (reference sequence). The V end was cut by 5 bases, the J end by 5 bases, with 20 bases between. CDR3: CASSPRSRGAGDTQYF. The CDR3 DNA reads TGTGCCAGTAGTCCCCGAAGCAGGGGCGCAGGAGATACGCAGTATTTT. Full variable domain (outside the CDR3, taken from reference TRBV19 and TRBJ2-3): DGGITQSPKYLFRKEGQNVTLSCEQNLNHDAMYWYRQDPGQGLRLIYYSQIVNDFQKGDIAEGYSVSREKKESFPLTVTSAQKNPTAFYLCASSPRSRGAGDTQYFGPGTRLTVL.

In this sample, this clone turned up once. This chain links TRBV7-2 with TRBJ2-3; TRBD1 agrees at 9 bases. This CDR3 has 17 amino acids. V shed 5 bases, J shed 2 bases, and the junction held 11 bases outside the gene matches. CDR1 and CDR2 (germline): SGHTA, FQGNSA. This CDR3 is CASSPRGQGSFTDTQYF. In nucleotides, the CDR3 is TGTGCCAGCAGCCCGAGGGGACAGGGATCTTTCACAGATACGCAGTATTTT. Using reference TRBV7-2 and TRBJ2-3 for the parts outside the CDR3, the full variable domain is GAGVSQSPSNKVTEKGKDVELRCDPISGHTALYWYRQSLGQGLEFLIYFQGNSAPDKSGLPSDRFSAERTGGSVSTLTIQRTQQEDSAVYLCASSPRGQGSFTDTQYFGPGTRLTVL.

The chain employs TRBV3-1 (or the pseudogene TRBV3-2) and TRBJ2-2; D might be TRBD1 or TRBD2, each matching 5 bases. The CDR3 has 13 residues. Trimming removed 3 bases at V and 6 bases at J, with 8 bases between. Germline CDR1 reads LGHDT; CDR2 reads YNNKEL (reference sequence). Here the CDR3 reads CASSQRDPGELFF. The CDR3 DNA sequence: TGTGCCAGCAGCCAGAGGGACCCCGGGGAGCTGTTTTTT.

This clone has just a few counts. This sequence joins TRBV4-1 and TRBJ1-1; D is unclear. Germline V CDR1 and CDR2: MGHRA, YSYEKL. V dropped 0 bases and J dropped 3 bases, with 8 bases sitting between them. The CDR3 spans 14 residues. CDR3 protein: CASSQEWQDTEAFF. The CDR3, as DNA: TGCGCCAGCAGCCAAGAGTGGCAGGACACTGAAGCTTTCTTT.

The chain links TRBV12-3 or TRBV12-4 to TRBJ1-1; D is undetermined. V lost 3 bases and J lost 0, with 5 bases in between. This CDR3 spans 13 amino acids. The CDR3 DNA sequence: TGTGCCAGCAGTTTTGGGTTGAACACTGAAGCTTTCTTT. Residues: CASSFGLNTEAFF.